The source of this T cell receptor (beta chain) is a study of beta chain features in type 1 diabetes. Unmatched junction bases numbered 4, after V lost 3 bases and J lost 5 bases. The CDR3 has 13 amino acids. Germline-derived CDR1 and CDR2 are GTSNPN and SVGIG (reference sequence). Only a few counts were recorded for this clone. Every bit of the isolated RNA underwent reverse transcription, so sequencing read expressed TCRB transcripts. Profiled with immunoSEQ multiplex PCR; TCRdb holds only in-frame clones, not every one. In the table there are just over 450,000 clones, roughly 31% of which are singletons.

The chain combines TRBV30 with TRBJ2-5, with 9 bases lining up with TRBD2. This receptor was identified in a man between 18 and 29 years old in good health. Sequencing was performed on naive CD4+ T cells from blood. This CDR3 reads CAWRLAGSETQYF. For the CDR3, the DNA is TGTGCCTGGAGACTAGCGGGCTCGGAGACCCAGTACTTC.